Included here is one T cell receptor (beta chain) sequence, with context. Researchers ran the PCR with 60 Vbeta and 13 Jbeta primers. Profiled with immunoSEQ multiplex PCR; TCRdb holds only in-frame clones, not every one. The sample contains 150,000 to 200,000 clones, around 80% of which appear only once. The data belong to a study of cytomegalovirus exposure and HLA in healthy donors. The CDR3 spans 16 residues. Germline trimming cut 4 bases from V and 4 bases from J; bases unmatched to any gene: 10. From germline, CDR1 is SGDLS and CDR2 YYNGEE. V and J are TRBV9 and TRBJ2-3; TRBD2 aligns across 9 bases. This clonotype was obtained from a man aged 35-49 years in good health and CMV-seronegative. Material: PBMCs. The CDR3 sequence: CASSKGASGTADTQYF. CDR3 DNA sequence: TGTGCCAGCAGCAAAGGGGCTAGCGGGACGGCAGATACGCAGTATTTT.